This T cell receptor beta chain was obtained from a study of T cell repertoires in cytomegalovirus infection. For the study at large: Indications came from public TCR beta signatures; they pointed to CMV infection and to a matching HLA type. Study-wide points: The ex vivo response was dominated by HLA-C-restricted CMV-specific TCR beta clonotypes.

The table lists this clonotype with many counts. Its specificity is not known. From germline, CDR1 is LNHDA and CDR2 SQIVND (reference sequence). The V gene end was trimmed by 10 bases and the J gene end by 1 base; junction bases not matched to a gene: 16. The CDR3 spans 17 residues. Each CDR3 protein gets one entry after TCRdb re-called the reads with MiXCR. The repertoire consists of approximately 500,000 distinct CDR3 sequences, with approximately 10% occurring once and the leading ten covering 9.5% to 13%. This clonotype originated in a human donor in good health (CMV status not recorded). Some clones in this sample may be carry-over from other donors' samples. The sample comprised PBMCs. The chain has TRBV19 and TRBJ1-5, with 7 bases fitting TRBD1. The CDR3 DNA sequence: TGTGCCACCAGACGAGGAGGGGGCGATTCGAGCAATCAGCCCCAGCATTTT. Residues: CATRRGGGDSSNQPQHF.